This T cell receptor (beta chain) was captured in a study of OX40 agonist ivuxolimab in advanced cancers. Background for the entire study: Ivuxolimab, which targeted the costimulatory receptor OX40 (CD134), was an agonistic, fully human IgG2 monoclonal antibody. Intravenous ivuxolimab was administered to patients every 2 weeks at six dose levels: 0.01, 0.1, 0.3, 1.5, 3 and 10 mg/kg. Of the roughly 50 dose-escalation patients, hepatocellular carcinoma was present in approximately 20, melanoma in some 15, renal cell carcinoma in 9 and head and neck cancer in 9. A male proportion of 75% to 85% and a mean age of about 60 years, ranging from 23 to 79, were recorded for the dose-escalation cohort. Prior anti-PD-1, anti-PD-L1 or anti-CTLA-4 therapy was permitted, and checkpoint inhibitors had been received by around 39% of dose-escalation patients. Three dose-escalation patients achieved partial responses, one with hepatocellular carcinoma and two with cutaneous melanoma. The purpose of peripheral TCRbeta sequencing was to test whether ivuxolimab changed TCR sequence diversity and led to clonal T-cell expansion. The paper covers the monotherapy dose-escalation part of the phase I ivuxolimab trial, which included N of about 50 patients. The paper as a whole reports these results and caveats: Low levels of normalized T-cell clonal expansion were also seen in some patients who did not respond. At doses of 0.1 to 3.0 mg/kg, clonal expansion of both CD4+ and CD8+ T cells in blood was seen between baseline and week 6. The antigen specificity of the peripheral T cells that underwent clonal expansion was not determined. On average, CD8+ T cells showed more expanded clones than CD4+ T cells after ivuxolimab. In partial responders in the 0.1-3.0 mg/kg groups, normalized peripheral clonal expansion was found to be among the lowest, especially among CD8+ T cells.

Based on the germline V gene, the CDR1 and CDR2 sequences are SGHAT and FQNNGV. The CDR3 has 16 amino acids, counting the end cysteine and phenylalanine. Only the CDR3 DNA stays, 48 bases, in frame from base 1. The trial excluded patients who had a history of autoimmune disease or were on systemic immunosuppression. Peripheral blood for TCR sequencing was collected from all dose cohorts at baseline, on cycle 4 day 1, and on cycle 7 day 1. Samples came from an open-label, multicenter, first-in-human phase I dose-escalation trial of ivuxolimab. The trial enrolled adults with locally advanced or metastatic head and neck squamous cell, hepatocellular, melanoma or renal cell carcinoma. Before TCR sequencing, CD4+ and CD8+ T cells were separately sorted from peripheral blood. In the case of this clone: There is no known antigen for this receptor. Per-base quality was not reported, and no clone a single base away is much larger than it.

For sequencing of the TCRbeta CDR3 region, genomic DNA was extracted from the sorted cells. TCRbeta CDR3 regions were sequenced using the immunoSEQ Assay. This is the immuneACCESS table as TCRdb keeps it, with only in-frame sequences that have V and J called. A part of the clones is gone; compared with another copy, unresolved V genes explain less than half, and the rest is unexplained. A total of about 73,000 clones appear in this sample, around 88% of them only once. The top ten clonotypes cover 2.5% to 3.5% of the sample. The starting material was CD4+ or CD8+ T cells sorted from blood, obtained in a trial of the OX40 agonist ivuxolimab. The source of this sequence is an adult with an advanced solid tumor such as melanoma, head and neck, liver or kidney cancer. Here the chain combines TRBV11-2 and TRBJ2-5; 7 central bases correspond to TRBD2. Judging by the DNA end, TRBJ2-7 fits better; the J call may be wrong. The CDR3 region: CASSFTLGLSSYEQYF. The DNA sequence is TGTGCCAGCAGCTTTACTCTGGGACTAAGCTCCTACGAGCAGTACTTC.